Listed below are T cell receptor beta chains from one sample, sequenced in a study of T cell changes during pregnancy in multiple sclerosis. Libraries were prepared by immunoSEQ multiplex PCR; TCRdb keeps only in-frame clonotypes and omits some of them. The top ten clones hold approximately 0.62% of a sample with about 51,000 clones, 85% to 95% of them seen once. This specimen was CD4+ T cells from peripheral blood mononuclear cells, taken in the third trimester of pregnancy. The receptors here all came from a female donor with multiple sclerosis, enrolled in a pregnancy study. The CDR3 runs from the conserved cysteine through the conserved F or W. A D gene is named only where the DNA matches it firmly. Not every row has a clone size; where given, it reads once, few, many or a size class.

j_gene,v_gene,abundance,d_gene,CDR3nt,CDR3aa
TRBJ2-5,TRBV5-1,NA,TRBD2,TGCGCCAGCAGCCGCGGGACTAGCGGGCAAGAGACCCAGTACTTC,CASSRGTSGQETQYF
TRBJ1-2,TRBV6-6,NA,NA,TGTGCCAATCGTGGGGGCTTGACGGAGGGCTACACCTTC,CANRGGLTEGYTF
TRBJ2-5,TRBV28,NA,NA,TGTGCCAGCAGCCCGGTGGGGGCAGAAGAGACCCAGTACTTC,CASSPVGAEETQYF
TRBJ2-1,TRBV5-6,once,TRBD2,TGTGCCAGCAGCTTGGGCATGGTTAGCGGGGTCAATGAGCAGTTCTTC,CASSLGMVSGVNEQFF
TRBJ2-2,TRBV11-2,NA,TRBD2,TGTGCCAGCAGCATATTTAGCGGGGCCAACACCGGGGAGCTGTTTTTT,CASSIFSGANTGELFF
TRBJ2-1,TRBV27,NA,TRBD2,TGTGCCAGCAGTCCACTGACTAGCGGGAGTACGAACAATGAGCAGTTCTTC,CASSPLTSGSTNNEQFF
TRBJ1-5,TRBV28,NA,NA,TGTGCCAGCAGTTTATGGCAGGGCGATGGAAATCAGCCCCAGCATTTT,CASSLWQGDGNQPQHF
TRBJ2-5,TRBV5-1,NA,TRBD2,TGCGCCAGCAGCTTGCAGCGGGGAGGCGAGACCCAGTACTTC,CASSLQRGGETQYF
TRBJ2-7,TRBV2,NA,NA,TGTGCCACCCGACAGGAAGGCTACGAGCAGTACTTC,CATRQEGYEQYF
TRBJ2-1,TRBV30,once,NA,TGTGCCTGGAGGTCTATCGATGAGCAGTTCTTC,CAWRSIDEQFF
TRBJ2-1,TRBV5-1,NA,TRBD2,TGCGCCAGCAGCTTTAGCAGCGTAGCGGGAGGAGGGCATGAGCAGTTCTTC,CASSFSSVAGGGHEQFF
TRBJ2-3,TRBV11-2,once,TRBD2,TGTGCCAGCAGCTTAGAGTCAGGACTAGCATCAGATACGCAGTATTTT,CASSLESGLASDTQYF
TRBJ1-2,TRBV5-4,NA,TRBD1,TGTGCCAGCAGCGAGGGACAGGGGAAATATGGCTACACCTTC,CASSEGQGKYGYTF
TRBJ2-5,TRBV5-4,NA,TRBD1,TGTGCCAGCAGCTTGCGACAGGGGATGGGAGAGACCCAGTACTTC,CASSLRQGMGETQYF
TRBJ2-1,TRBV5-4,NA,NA,TGTGCCAGCAGCTTGGCAAGCGGATCACCTTCGCAGTTCTTC,CASSLASGSPSQFF
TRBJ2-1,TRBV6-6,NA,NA,TGTGCCAGCAGTCCCCTTTTTTTCGAGCAGTTCTTC,CASSPLFFEQFF
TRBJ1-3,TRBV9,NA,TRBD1,TGTGCCAGCAGCGTGGCGACAGGGGCAGGAAACACCATATATTTT,CASSVATGAGNTIYF
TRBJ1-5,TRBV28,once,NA,TGTGCCAGCAGGGCCCCAACGGGAAGCAATCAGCCCCAGCATTTT,CASRAPTGSNQPQHF
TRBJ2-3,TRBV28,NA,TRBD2,TGTGCCAGCAGTTCGTATGGGGGCGGGAGGGAAGGGAGCACAGATACGCAGTATTTT,CASSSYGGGREGSTDTQYF
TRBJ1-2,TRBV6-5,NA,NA,TGTGCCAGCAGTAGATACAGGGCTGACTATGGCTACACCTTC,CASSRYRADYGYTF
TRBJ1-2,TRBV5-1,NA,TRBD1,TGCGCCAGCAGCCCCCCGGGACAGGTCTATGGCTACACCTTC,CASSPPGQVYGYTF
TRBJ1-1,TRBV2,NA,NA,TGTGCCAGCAACTTGAGAGAGGAAGCTTTCTTT,CASNLREEAFF
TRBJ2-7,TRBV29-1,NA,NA,TGCAGCGTCACGACAAGCTCCTACGAGCAGTACTTC,CSVTTSSYEQYF
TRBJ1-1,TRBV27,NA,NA,TGTGCCAGCAGTTTCAGGGGACGGAAGGAAGCTTTCTTT,CASSFRGRKEAFF
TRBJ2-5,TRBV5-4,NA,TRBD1,TGTGCCAGCAAGGACAGGGGGCAGGAGACCCAGTACTTC,CASKDRGQETQYF
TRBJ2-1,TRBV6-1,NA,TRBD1,TGTGCCAGTAGGACAGGGGAAATCAATGAGCAGTTCTTC,CASRTGEINEQFF
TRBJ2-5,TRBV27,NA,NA,TGTGCCAGCACCCCACTTTGGGTGGGAGTAGGGCGAGAGACCCAGTACTTC,CASTPLWVGVGRETQYF
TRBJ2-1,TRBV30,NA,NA,TGTGCCTGGTCCAATAGGGGTGAGCAGTTCTTC,CAWSNRGEQFF
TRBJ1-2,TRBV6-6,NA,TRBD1,TGTGCCAGCAGCGACAGGGGGCAGGATGGCTACACCTTC,CASSDRGQDGYTF
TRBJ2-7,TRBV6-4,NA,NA,TGTGCCAGCAGTGATTCGGAGGGCCCCTACGAGCAGTACTTC,CASSDSEGPYEQYF
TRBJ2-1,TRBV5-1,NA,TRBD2,TGCGCCAGCAGCTTTTCAGCGGGGCTTACCTACAATGAGCAGTTCTTC,CASSFSAGLTYNEQFF
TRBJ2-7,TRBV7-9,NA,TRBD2,TGTGCCAGCCGGATTGGATCACTAGCGGGAGACGAAAACGAGCAGTACTTC,CASRIGSLAGDENEQYF
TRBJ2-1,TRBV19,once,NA,TGTGCCAGTAGTCCCTCCGCGAGCTCCTACAATGAGCAGTTCTTC,CASSPSASSYNEQFF
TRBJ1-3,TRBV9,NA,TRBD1,TGTGCCAGCAGCGTATCAGGGGGCGAATCTGGAAACACCATATATTTT,CASSVSGGESGNTIYF
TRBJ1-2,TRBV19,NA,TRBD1,TGTGCCAGTAGCCCAGGGGGCGCCGGGAACTATGGCTACACCTTC,CASSPGGAGNYGYTF
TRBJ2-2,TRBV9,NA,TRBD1,TGTGCCAGCAGCACCCGGGACAGGGGGCGACTACTGGGAACCGGGGAGCTGTTTTTT,CASSTRDRGRLLGTGELFF
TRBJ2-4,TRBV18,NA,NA,TGTGCCAGCTCACCACAACCGGAGGGGAACATTCAGTACTTC,CASSPQPEGNIQYF
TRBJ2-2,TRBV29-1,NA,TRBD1,TGCAGCGTTGCCAGGGGGCGGGCCGGGGAGCTGTTTTTT,CSVARGRAGELFF
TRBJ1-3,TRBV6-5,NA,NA,TGTGCCAGCACCTCCACCGGGGGCTCTGGAAACACCATATATTTT,CASTSTGGSGNTIYF
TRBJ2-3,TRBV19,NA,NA,TGTGCCAGTAGATCCCCAGGGGTCTCAGATACGCAGTATTTT,CASRSPGVSDTQYF
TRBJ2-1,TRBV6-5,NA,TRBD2,TGTGCCAGCAGGGGACTAGGGTCGGCCAATGAGCAGTTCTTC,CASRGLGSANEQFF
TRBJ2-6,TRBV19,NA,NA,TGTGCCAGTAGTATCCCCACAGGGACCGGGGCCAACGTCCTGACTTTC,CASSIPTGTGANVLTF
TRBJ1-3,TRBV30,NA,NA,TGTGCCTGGAATTCGGGGTTCAACTCTGGAAACACCATATATTTT,CAWNSGFNSGNTIYF
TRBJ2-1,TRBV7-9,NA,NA,TGTGCCAGCAGCTTATTAACAGGGGGGGACAATGAGCAGTTCTTC,CASSLLTGGDNEQFF
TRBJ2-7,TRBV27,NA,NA,TGTGCCAGCACCATGAATTATAGGGGCTCTCACTACGAGCAGTACTTC,CASTMNYRGSHYEQYF
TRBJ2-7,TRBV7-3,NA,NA,TGTGCCAGCAGCCCAGGGCGGGGCCACGAGCAGTACTTC,CASSPGRGHEQYF
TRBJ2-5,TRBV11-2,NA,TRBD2,TGTGCCAGCAGCCCGAATCTTGGCGGGAGAAGTCAAGAGACCCAGTACTTC,CASSPNLGGRSQETQYF
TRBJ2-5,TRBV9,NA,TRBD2,TGTGCCAGCAGCGTAATGGGGGGGGAGACCCAGTACTTC,CASSVMGGETQYF
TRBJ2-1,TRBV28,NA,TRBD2,TGTGCCAGCAGTTTGCGCCTAGCGGGAGGTGGACGCGGATACAATGAGCAGTTCTTC,CASSLRLAGGGRGYNEQFF
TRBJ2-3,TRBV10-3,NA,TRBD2,TGTGCCATCAGTGACCTAGCGGGGCAGTATTTT,CAISDLAGQYF
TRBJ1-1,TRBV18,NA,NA,TGTGCCAGCTTGCAACGGGGTACTGAAGCTTTCTTT,CASLQRGTEAFF
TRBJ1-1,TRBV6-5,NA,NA,TGTGCCAGCAGTTGGGCAGGCATGAACACTGAAGCTTTCTTT,CASSWAGMNTEAFF